Listed here is a single T cell receptor beta chain. From the 5' RACE reads, TCRdb called clonotypes with MiXCR, one entry per CDR3 protein. The sample records 55,000 or so distinct CDR3 sequences, 6.6% being singletons. The data are from a study of T cells after yellow fever vaccination. The study, taken as a whole, reports: A minor fraction of clonotypes spanned both CD4 and CD8 compartments. From the bulk population, abundant clonotypes could contaminate and appear within FACS-sorted repertoires. When the response was secondary, it was weaker but reached its peak faster, day 5 versus 15.

This CDR3 is 13 amino acids long. The V and J ends lost 4 bases and 5 bases respectively, with 11 bases between them. Germline V gene lookup returns CDR1 SEHNR and CDR2 FQNEAQ (reference sequence). The V call is TRBV7-9, the J call TRBJ2-5; possible D gene TRBD2, 6 bases. This TCR was sampled from a man between 18 and 29 years old who received the YFV17D yellow fever vaccine. The material sequenced was CD8+ T cells not binding an NS4B(214-222) dextramer, sorted from PBMCs, taken roughly 45 days after the first yellow fever vaccination. The DNA for the CDR3 is TGTGCCAGCAGCTATAGCGGTGGGGAGACCCAGTACTTC. Translated: CASSYSGGETQYF.